The next 27 T cell receptor beta chains were all read from a single sample in a study of cytomegalovirus exposure and HLA in healthy donors. Only in-frame clones appear in the TCRdb table, and some are missing; sequencing was by immunoSEQ multiplex PCR. The sample contains approximately 81,000 clones, 90% to 95% of which appear only once. The specimen was PBMCs. The receptors derive from a man in his late teens or twenties in good health and CMV-seronegative.

This chain joins TRBV28 and TRBJ1-1, with unresolved D. V was shortened by 6 bases and J by 1 base, with 6 bases between the two germline ends. This CDR3 comprises 12 residues. From germline, CDR1 is MDHEN and CDR2 SYDVKM. For the CDR3, the DNA is TGTGCCAGCAGCTTACAGAACACTGAAGCTTTCTTT. Protein sequence: CASSLQNTEAFF.

The chain recombines TRBV27 with TRBJ2-5, with TRBD1 as a possible D gene (6 bases). From germline, CDR1 is MNHEY and CDR2 SMNVEV (reference sequence). This CDR3 contains 14 residues. V was shortened by 2 bases and J by 2 bases, with 9 bases between the two germline ends. The chain's CDR3 is CASSLGGVQETQYF. The DNA for the CDR3 is TGTGCCAGCAGTTTAGGGGGCGTACAAGAGACCCAGTACTTC.

The chain recombines TRBV28 with TRBJ2-5, with a tentative D call TRBD1 (6 bases). The V and J ends lost 0 bases and 1 base respectively, with 6 bases between them. Germline loops: CDR1 MDHEN, CDR2 SYDVKM. The CDR3 has 14 amino acids. The CDR3 loop is CASSLWDSQETQYF. The CDR3 coding sequence is TGTGCCAGCAGTTTATGGGACAGCCAAGAGACCCAGTACTTC.

The rearrangement links TRBV6-5 to TRBJ2-1; possible D gene TRBD2, 6 bases. The V end was cut by 7 bases, the J end by 10 bases, with 20 bases between. CDR1 and CDR2 from the germline V gene are MNHEY and SVGAGI. This CDR3 comprises 14 residues. CDR3 in amino acids: CASTHPLRGGEQFF. CDR3 in DNA: TGTGCCAGCACCCACCCCCTTAGGGGAGGCGAGCAGTTCTTC.

This sequence joins TRBV30 and TRBJ2-7; D remains unclear. The germline CDR1 and CDR2 sequences are GTSNPN and SVGIG (reference sequence). This CDR3 region has 8 residues. Trimming took 7 bases from V and 4 from J, leaving 2 bases between them. CDR3 nucleotide sequence: TGTGCCTTATACGAGCAGTACTTC. Its protein product is CALYEQYF.

The chain recombines TRBV5-6 with TRBJ2-5; TRBD1 agrees at 7 bases. CDR1 is SGHDT and CDR2 is YYEEEE in the germline V gene. V lost 2 bases to trimming and J lost 1 base; unmatched junction nucleotides: 5. This CDR3 is built from 15 residues. CDR3 sequence: CASSLPGQLQETQYF. CDR3 DNA: TGTGCCAGCAGCTTACCGGGACAGCTCCAAGAGACCCAGTACTTC.

The chain employs TRBV30 and TRBJ1-1, with a weak D call TRBD1 (6 bases). V shed 5 bases and J shed 6 bases, with 19 bases lying between them. Looked up from germline, CDR1 is GTSNPN and CDR2 is SVGIG (reference sequence). This CDR3 is built from 14 residues. CDR3: CAWGFTGRVAEAFF. In DNA, the CDR3 is TGTGCCTGGGGATTTACAGGGCGTGTGGCTGAAGCTTTCTTT.

J is TRBJ2-3 and V is TRBV2; 13 nucleotides match TRBD2. V lost 8 bases, J lost 0 bases, and 17 bases stayed unmatched. Per germline, CDR1 SNHLY and CDR2 FYNNEI. The CDR3 has 20 amino acids. As DNA, the CDR3 is TGTGCCAGCGCGATCAAGTCTACTAGCGGGAGGGCATCTAGCACAGATACGCAGTATTTT. It is translated as CASAIKSTSGRASSTDTQYF.

DNA of the CDR3: TGCAGTGCTGGCCTAGCGAATGAGCAGTTCTTC. Translation: CSAGLANEQFF. The chain recombines TRBV20-1 with TRBJ2-1, with D maybe TRBD2 (6 bases). Germline V gene data show CDR1 as DFQATT and CDR2 as SNEGSKA (reference sequence). V was pared by 5 bases and J by 7 bases, with 9 bases between. The CDR3 is 11 amino acids.

For the CDR3, the DNA is TGTGCCTGGGGACAGGGGGCAGTAGATGAGCAGTTCTTC. This sequence encodes CAWGQGAVDEQFF. This sequence joins TRBV30 and TRBJ2-1, with 11 nucleotides matching TRBD1. Germline lookup yields CDR1 GTSNPN and CDR2 SVGIG (reference sequence). CDR3 size: 13 residues. V was pared by 5 bases and J by 8 bases, with 5 bases of the junction left unmatched.

The rearrangement links TRBV5-1 to TRBJ2-6; D perhaps matches TRBD1 (5 bases). Germline V gene sequence: CDR1 SGHRS, CDR2 YFSETQ. V gave up 2 bases and J gave up 2 bases, with 8 bases separating them. The CDR3 runs 15 residues. The CDR3 loop is CASSFSGPGANVLTF. The DNA for the CDR3 is TGCGCCAGCAGCTTTTCAGGGCCTGGGGCCAACGTCCTGACTTTC. Using reference TRBV5-1 and TRBJ2-6 for the parts outside the CDR3, the full variable domain is KAGVTQTPRYLIKTRGQQVTLSCSPISGHRSVSWYQQTPGQGLQFLFEYFSETQRNKGNFPGRFSGRQFSNSRSEMNVSTLELGDSALYLCASSFSGPGANVLTFGAGSRLTVL.

CDR3 DNA sequence: TGTGCCAGCAGCTCCCCCCCCGGGGTTGGCTACACCTTC. Residues: CASSSPPGVGYTF. This chain connects TRBV11-1 to TRBJ1-2; no reliable D call. Trimming took 4 bases from V and 7 from J, leaving 13 bases between them. The CDR3 extends over 13 amino acids. Germline V gives CDR1 SGHAT, CDR2 FQDESV (reference sequence).

In nucleotides, the CDR3 is TGTGCCAGCAGTGAAAGACGGGACGAGCAGTACTTC. Amino acids: CASSERRDEQYF. The chain has TRBV6-1 and TRBJ2-7; no reliable D call. The CDR3 runs 12 residues. With 2 bases removed from V and 5 bases from J, the gap between germline ends came to 7 bases. Germline V gives CDR1 MNHNS, CDR2 SASEGT.

The chain is built from TRBV4-1 and TRBJ1-2, with a weak D call TRBD1 (6 bases). Per the germline V gene, CDR1 is MGHRA and CDR2 is YSYEKL. V gave up 4 bases and J gave up 0 bases, with 18 bases separating them. The length of the CDR3 is 17 residues. CDR3: CASSRSIDRRTNYGYTF. DNA for the CDR3: TGCGCCAGCAGCCGATCCATAGACAGGCGGACTAACTATGGCTACACCTTC.

V and J are TRBV2 and TRBJ2-7; tentatively, D is TRBD2 (6 bases). CDR1 and CDR2 (germline): SNHLY, FYNNEI. The CDR3 runs 12 residues. Trimming cost V 6 bases and J 6 bases, with 12 bases left between them. The CDR3 nucleotides read TGTGCCAGCAGACCCGGAGGGGCCGAGCAGTACTTC. Its protein product is CASRPGGAEQYF.

The J gene is TRBJ1-4, the V gene TRBV30; 8 positions agree with TRBD1. From germline, CDR1 is GTSNPN and CDR2 SVGIG (reference sequence). V shed 3 bases and J 8 bases; nucleotides not matched to a gene: 11. The CDR3 has 15 amino acids. The CDR3 sequence: CAWRITGTGREKLFF. In nucleotides, the CDR3 is TGTGCCTGGAGAATAACCGGGACAGGAAGGGAAAAACTGTTTTTT.

In nucleotides, the CDR3 is TGTGCCAGTAGTATGCGCCGTCAGCCCCAGCATTTT. Translating it yields CASSMRRQPQHF. The chain recombines TRBV19 with TRBJ1-5; no definite D call. Germline CDR1 is LNHDA and CDR2 is SQIVND (reference sequence). V lost 3 bases to trimming and J lost 6 bases, with 6 bases between them. The length of the CDR3 is 12 residues.

The chain combines TRBV12-5 with TRBJ1-2; 11 bases line up with TRBD1. The length of the CDR3 is 20 residues. CDR1 and CDR2 from the germline V gene are LGHNT and FRNRAP. V dropped 2 bases and J dropped 8; count of bases not matched to a gene: 22. The DNA for the CDR3 is TGTGCTAGTGGTTTGACCCGAGCCGACCGTACAGGACAGGGGGCGAGAGGCTACACCTTC. Protein product: CASGLTRADRTGQGARGYTF.

This sequence joins TRBV7-2 and TRBJ1-5; D might be TRBD1 (5 bases). The germline V gene has CDR1 SGHTA and CDR2 FQGNSA. V was clipped by 5 bases and J by 7 bases, with 21 bases between them. This CDR3 spans 16 amino acids. This CDR3 is CASSPYSGGIVQPQHF. Written as DNA, the CDR3 is TGTGCCAGCAGCCCTTACTCTGGGGGGATTGTGCAGCCCCAGCATTTT.

By frequency in the sample, this clone is medium-sized. The J gene is TRBJ2-3, the V gene TRBV19, with 7 bases identical to TRBD1. Germline assignment: CDR1 LNHDA and CDR2 SQIVND (reference sequence). Trimming removed 8 bases from V and 4 bases from J; junction bases left unmatched: 9. This CDR3 has 14 residues. CDR3: CASVGGLSSDTQYF. CDR3 nucleotide sequence: TGTGCCAGTGTAGGGGGCCTTTCTTCAGATACGCAGTATTTT. The complete variable domain, with remaining parts taken from reference TRBV19 and TRBJ2-3, reads DGGITQSPKYLFRKEGQNVTLSCEQNLNHDAMYWYRQDPGQGLRLIYYSQIVNDFQKGDIAEGYSVSREKKESFPLTVTSAQKNPTAFYLCASVGGLSSDTQYFGPGTRLTVL.

The chain links TRBV12-5 to TRBJ2-3; D not certain. Germline V gene lookup returns CDR1 LGHNT and CDR2 FRNRAP. V was trimmed by 4 bases and J by 3 bases, leaving 5 bases between them. The CDR3 sequence is 12 residues long. The CDR3 DNA sequence: TGTGCTAGTGGTTCGAGGACAGATACGCAGTATTTT. Its protein product is CASGSRTDTQYF. The whole variable domain, filled in from reference TRBV12-5 and TRBJ2-3, reads DARVTQTPRHKVTEMGQEVTMRCQPILGHNTVFWYRQTMMQGLELLAYFRNRAPLDDSGMPKDRFSAEMPDATLATLKIQPSEPRDSAVYFCASGSRTDTQYFGPGTRLTVL.

The chain employs TRBV19 and TRBJ2-1, with D tentatively TRBD1 (5 bases). This CDR3 region has 11 residues. The V end was cut by 5 bases, the J end by 14 bases, with 13 bases between. Germline assignment: CDR1 LNHDA and CDR2 SQIVND (reference sequence). The CDR3 region has the DNA TGTGCCAGTAGTCTAGGCAGGGTCGAGTTCTTC. Protein product: CASSLGRVEFF.

This sequence joins TRBV6-1 and TRBJ2-7; 7 bases align to TRBD2. The CDR3 loop spans 15 amino acids. With V trimmed by 2 bases and J by 0 bases, 4 bases remained unmatched. Per the germline V gene, CDR1 is MNHNS and CDR2 is SASEGT. This CDR3 is CASSEYGRSSYEQYF. The CDR3 nucleotides read TGTGCCAGCAGTGAATACGGGAGGAGCTCCTACGAGCAGTACTTC.

J is TRBJ1-2 and V is TRBV5-4; possibly TRBD1 for D (5 bases). Germline loops: CDR1 SGHNT, CDR2 YYREEE (reference sequence). The length of the CDR3 is 14 residues. Between the trimmed V and J ends, which lost 2 bases and 5 bases, there was a span of 13 bases. The CDR3 DNA is TGTGCCAGCAGCTTAAAGGGGAGGGATTATGGCTACACCTTC. Translated: CASSLKGRDYGYTF.

V gene TRBV27 combines with J gene TRBJ2-7; D ambiguous. There are 13 residues in the CDR3. Germline CDR1 and CDR2: MNHEY and SMNVEV (reference sequence). The V gene lost 5 bases and the J gene lost 1 base, with 9 bases spanning the gap. Here the CDR3 DNA reads TGTGCCAGCAGTCGAACAGAGTCCTACGAGCAGTACTTC. Its translation: CASSRTESYEQYF.

This clone appeared once. The same CDR3 also results from other DNA sequences found in this sample. The V call is TRBV5-4, the J call TRBJ2-7, with 7 bases aligning to TRBD1. Looked up from germline, CDR1 is SGHNT and CDR2 is YYREEE (reference sequence). The CDR3 contains 14 residues. The ends lost 2 bases at V and 2 bases at J; junction bases unmatched: 4. DNA of the CDR3: TGTGCCAGCAGCTTAGGGCAGGGGGCCTACGAGCAGTACTTC. This encodes CASSLGQGAYEQYF. The variable domain in full, with the rest retrieved from reference TRBV5-4 and TRBJ2-7, is ETGVTQSPTHLIKTRGQQVTLRCSSQSGHNTVSWYQQALGQGPQFIFQYYREEENGRGNFPPRFSGLQFPNYSSELNVNALELDDSALYLCASSLGQGAYEQYFGPGTRLTVT.

The genes are TRBV29-1 and TRBJ1-5, with TRBD1 matching 12 bases. In germline, CDR1 is SQVTM, CDR2 ANQGSEA. V gave up 6 bases and J gave up 7 bases; unmatched junction bases: 4. CDR3 length equals 13 residues. In DNA form, the CDR3 reads TGCAGCGTGGGGACAGGGGGCAGGCAGCCCCAGCATTTT. Protein product: CSVGTGGRQPQHF.